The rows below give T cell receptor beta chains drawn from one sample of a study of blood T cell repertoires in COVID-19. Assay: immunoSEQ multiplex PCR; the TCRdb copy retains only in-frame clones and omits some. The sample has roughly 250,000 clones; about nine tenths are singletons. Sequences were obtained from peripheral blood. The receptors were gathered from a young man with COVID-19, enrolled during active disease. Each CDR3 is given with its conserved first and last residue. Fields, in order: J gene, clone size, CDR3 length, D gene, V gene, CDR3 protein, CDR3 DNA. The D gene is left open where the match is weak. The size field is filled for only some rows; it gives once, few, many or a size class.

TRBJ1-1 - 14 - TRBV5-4 CASSSEGEITEAFF TGTGCCAGCAGCTCCGAGGGGGAAATAACTGAAGCTTTCTTT
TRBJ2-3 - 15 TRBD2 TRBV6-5 CASLTSSGGTDTQYF TGTGCCAGCTTGACTTCGAGCGGGGGAACAGATACGCAGTATTTT
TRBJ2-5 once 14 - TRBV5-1 CASSLGTPQETQYF TGCGCCAGCAGCTTGGGTACACCCCAAGAGACCCAGTACTTC
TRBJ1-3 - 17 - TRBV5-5 CASSPLLIGVSGNTIYF TGTGCCAGCAGCCCGTTGTTGATCGGGGTCTCTGGAAACACCATATATTTT
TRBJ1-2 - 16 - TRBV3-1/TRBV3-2 CASSQNGVQANYGYTF TGTGCCAGCAGCCAAAATGGCGTCCAGGCTAACTATGGCTACACCTTC
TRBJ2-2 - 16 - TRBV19 CASSIVEATGTGELFF TGTGCCAGTAGTATAGTCGAGGCTACTGGGACCGGGGAGCTGTTTTTT
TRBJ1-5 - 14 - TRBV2 CASSATVSNQPQHF TGTGCCAGCAGTGCGACAGTAAGCAATCAGCCCCAGCATTTT
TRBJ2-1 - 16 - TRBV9 CASSVVRGEGVNEQFF TGTGCCAGCAGCGTAGTGAGGGGCGAGGGGGTGAATGAGCAGTTCTTC
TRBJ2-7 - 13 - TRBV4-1 CASSPRNSYEQYF TGCGCCAGCAGCCCTAGGAACTCCTACGAGCAGTACTTC
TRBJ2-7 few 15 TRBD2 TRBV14 CASSQDWGRAYEQYF TGTGCCAGCAGCCAAGATTGGGGGAGGGCCTACGAGCAGTACTTC
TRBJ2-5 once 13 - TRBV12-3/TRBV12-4 CASSSIAGQSPYF TGTGCCAGCAGTTCCATCGCCGGACAATCTCCGTACTTC
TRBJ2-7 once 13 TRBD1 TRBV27 CASSPGTGGGQYF TGTGCCAGCTCCCCCGGGACAGGGGGCGGGCAGTACTTC
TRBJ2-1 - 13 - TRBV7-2 CASSLPHGNEQFF TGTGCCAGCAGCCTTCCCCACGGGAATGAGCAGTTCTTC
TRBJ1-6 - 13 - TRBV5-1 CASRGTETRPLHF TGCGCCAGCAGAGGGACGGAGACTAGACCCCTCCACTTT
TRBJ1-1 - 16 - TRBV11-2 CASSFPQGLGNTEAFF TGTGCCAGCAGCTTCCCTCAGGGGCTGGGTAACACTGAAGCTTTCTTT
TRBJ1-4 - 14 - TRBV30 CAWSSGGTNEKLFF TGTGCCTGGAGTTCGGGGGGAACTAATGAAAAACTGTTTTTT
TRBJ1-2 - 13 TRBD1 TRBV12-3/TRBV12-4 CASSRKTGFGYTF TGTGCCAGCAGCAGAAAGACAGGGTTCGGCTACACCTTC
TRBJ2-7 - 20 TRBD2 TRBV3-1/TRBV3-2 CASSQVSKLGAGAISYEQYF TGTGCCAGCAGCCAAGTCTCGAAGTTGGGAGCGGGGGCCATCTCCTACGAGCAGTACTTC
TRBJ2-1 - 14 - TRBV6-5 CASSPTPGYNEQFF TGTGCCAGCAGTCCCACCCCGGGGTACAATGAGCAGTTCTTC
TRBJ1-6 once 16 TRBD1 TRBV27 CASSLSYGQGNSPLHF TGTGCCAGCAGTTTATCCTATGGACAGGGCAATTCACCCCTCCACTTT
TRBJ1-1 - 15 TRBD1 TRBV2 CASSWDRGLNTEAFF TGTGCCAGCAGTTGGGACAGGGGGCTGAACACTGAAGCTTTCTTT
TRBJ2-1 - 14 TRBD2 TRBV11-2 CASSSGLAYNEQFF TGTGCCAGCAGCTCCGGACTAGCGTACAATGAGCAGTTCTTC
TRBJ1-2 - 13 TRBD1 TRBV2 CASRDRADRSYTF TGTGCCAGCAGGGACAGGGCAGATAGGAGCTACACCTTC
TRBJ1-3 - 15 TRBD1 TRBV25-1 CASSVNRGPGNTIYF TGTGCCAGCAGTGTAAACAGGGGTCCTGGAAACACCATATATTTT
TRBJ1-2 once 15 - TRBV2 CASSDRGRRTYGYTF TGTGCCAGCAGTGACAGAGGCCGTCGCACCTATGGCTACACCTTC
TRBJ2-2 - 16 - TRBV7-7 CASSLTPNLNTGELFF TGTGCCAGCAGCTTAACACCCAATCTGAACACCGGGGAGCTGTTTTTT
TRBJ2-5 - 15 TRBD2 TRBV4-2 CASSQGLAVQETQYF TGTGCCAGCAGCCAAGGACTAGCGGTACAAGAGACCCAGTACTTC
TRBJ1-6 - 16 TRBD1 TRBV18 CASSPRTGDYNSPLHF TGTGCCAGCTCACCGCGGACAGGAGACTATAATTCACCCCTCCACTTT
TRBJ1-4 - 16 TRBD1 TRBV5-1 CASSSRQGVTNEKLFF TGCGCCAGCAGCTCAAGACAGGGCGTAACTAATGAAAAACTGTTTTTT
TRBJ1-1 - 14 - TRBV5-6 CASSPQGIFTEAFF TGTGCCAGCAGCCCACAGGGCATTTTCACTGAAGCTTTCTTT
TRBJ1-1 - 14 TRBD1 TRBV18 CASSRDRLNTEAFF TGTGCCAGCTCCCGGGACAGGTTGAACACTGAAGCTTTCTTT
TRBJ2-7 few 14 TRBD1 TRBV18 CASSPGTGAYEQYF TGTGCCAGCTCACCAGGGACAGGGGCCTACGAGCAGTACTTC
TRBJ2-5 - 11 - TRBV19 CASSARKTQYF TGTGCCAGTAGTGCGCGGAAGACCCAGTACTTC
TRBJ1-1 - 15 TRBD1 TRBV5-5 CASSYSGGPNTEAFF TGTGCCAGCAGCTATTCAGGGGGCCCGAACACTGAAGCTTTCTTT
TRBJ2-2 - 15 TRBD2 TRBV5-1 CASSLAGGRAGELFF TGCGCCAGCAGCTTGGCGGGGGGAAGGGCCGGGGAGCTGTTTTTT
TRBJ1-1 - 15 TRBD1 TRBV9 CASGRDRVDEPEAFF TGTGCCAGCGGGAGGGACAGGGTTGATGAACCTGAAGCTTTCTTT
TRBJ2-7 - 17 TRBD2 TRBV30 CAWSVRPSGNFSYEQYF TGTGCCTGGAGTGTAAGGCCTAGCGGAAATTTCTCCTACGAGCAGTACTTC